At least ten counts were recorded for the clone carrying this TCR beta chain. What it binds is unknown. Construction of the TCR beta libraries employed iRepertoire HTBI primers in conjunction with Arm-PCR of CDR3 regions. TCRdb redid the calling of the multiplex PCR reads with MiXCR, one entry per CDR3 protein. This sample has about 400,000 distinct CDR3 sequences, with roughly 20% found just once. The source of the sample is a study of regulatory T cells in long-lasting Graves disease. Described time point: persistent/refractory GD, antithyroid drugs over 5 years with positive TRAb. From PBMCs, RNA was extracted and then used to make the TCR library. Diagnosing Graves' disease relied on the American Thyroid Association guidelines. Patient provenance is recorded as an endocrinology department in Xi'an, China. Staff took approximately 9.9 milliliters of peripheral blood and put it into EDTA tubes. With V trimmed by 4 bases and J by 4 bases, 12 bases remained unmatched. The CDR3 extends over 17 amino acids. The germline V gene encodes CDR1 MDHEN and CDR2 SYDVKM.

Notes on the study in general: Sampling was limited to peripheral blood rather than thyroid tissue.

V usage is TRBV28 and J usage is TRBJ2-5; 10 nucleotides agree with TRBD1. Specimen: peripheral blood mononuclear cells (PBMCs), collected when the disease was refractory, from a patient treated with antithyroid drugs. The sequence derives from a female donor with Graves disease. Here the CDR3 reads CASSSLSTGGVGETQYF. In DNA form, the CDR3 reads TGTGCCAGCAGTTCACTTTCGACAGGGGGCGTGGGAGAGACCCAGTACTTC. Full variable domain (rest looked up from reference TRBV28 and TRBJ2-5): DVKVTQSSRYLVKRTGEKVFLECVQDMDHENMFWYRQDPGLGLRLIYFSYDVKMKEKGDIPEGYSVSREKKERFSLILESASTNQTSMYLCASSSLSTGGVGETQYFGPGTRLLVL.